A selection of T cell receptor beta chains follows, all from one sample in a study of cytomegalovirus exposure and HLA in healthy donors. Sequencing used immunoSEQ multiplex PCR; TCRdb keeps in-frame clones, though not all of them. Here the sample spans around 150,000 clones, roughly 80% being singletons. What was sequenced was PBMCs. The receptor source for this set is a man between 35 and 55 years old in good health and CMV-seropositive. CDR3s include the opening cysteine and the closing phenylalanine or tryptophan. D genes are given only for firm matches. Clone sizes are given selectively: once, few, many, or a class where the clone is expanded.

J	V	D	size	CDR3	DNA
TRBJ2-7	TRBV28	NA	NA	CASWGSVSYEQYF	TGTGCCAGTTGGGGCAGCGTTTCCTACGAGCAGTACTTC
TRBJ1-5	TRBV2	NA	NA	CASTRQYNQPQHF	TGTGCCAGCACGCGGCAGTACAATCAGCCCCAGCATTTT
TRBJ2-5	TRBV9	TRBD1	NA	CASSVGPPGTAQETQYF	TGTGCCAGCAGCGTAGGCCCACCTGGGACAGCCCAAGAGACCCAGTACTTC
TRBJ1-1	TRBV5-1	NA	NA	CASSYGTGGNEAFF	TGCGCCAGCAGCTATGGAACGGGAGGCAACGAAGCTTTCTTT
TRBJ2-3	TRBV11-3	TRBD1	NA	CASSLPGQGLLGGTDTQYF	TGTGCCAGCAGCCTACCGGGACAGGGGCTTTTGGGGGGCACAGATACGCAGTATTTT
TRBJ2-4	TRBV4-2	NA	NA	CASSQAGKNIQYF	TGTGCCAGCAGCCAAGCGGGAAAGAACATTCAGTACTTC
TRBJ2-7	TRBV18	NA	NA	CASSPGSPESSYEQYF	TGTGCCAGCTCACCCGGTTCGCCCGAGAGCTCCTACGAGCAGTACTTC
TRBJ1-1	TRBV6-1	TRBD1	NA	CASSVKGADTEAFF	TGTGCCAGCAGTGTTAAGGGGGCGGACACTGAAGCTTTCTTT
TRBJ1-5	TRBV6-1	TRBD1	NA	CASRDRVWNQPQHF	TGTGCCAGCAGAGACAGGGTTTGGAATCAGCCCCAGCATTTT
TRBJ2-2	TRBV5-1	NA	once	CASSLVGQKNTGELFF	TGCGCCAGCAGCTTGGTGGGCCAGAAAAACACCGGGGAGCTGTTTTTT
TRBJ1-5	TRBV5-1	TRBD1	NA	CASSPGTGGGQPQHF	TGCGCCAGCAGCCCCGGGACAGGGGGGGGTCAGCCCCAGCATTTT
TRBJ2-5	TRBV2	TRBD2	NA	CASSASGRVQETQYF	TGTGCCAGCAGCGCTAGCGGGAGGGTCCAAGAGACCCAGTACTTC
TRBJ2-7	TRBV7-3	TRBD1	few	CASSPTGGGEQYF	TGTGCCAGCAGCCCTACAGGGGGCGGCGAGCAGTACTTC
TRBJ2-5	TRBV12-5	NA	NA	CASASGTMWGETQYF	TGTGCTAGTGCCTCGGGGACAATGTGGGGAGAGACCCAGTACTTC
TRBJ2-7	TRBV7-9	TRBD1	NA	CASSHRDRGGYEQYF	TGTGCCAGCAGCCATAGGGACAGGGGAGGCTACGAGCAGTACTTC
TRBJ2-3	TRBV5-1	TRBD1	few	CASTLEPGQGSDTQYF	TGCGCCAGCACCTTAGAACCGGGACAGGGGTCCGATACGCAGTATTTT
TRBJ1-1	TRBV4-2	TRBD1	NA	CASSEGQMNTEAFF	TGTGCCAGCAGCGAGGGACAGATGAACACTGAAGCTTTCTTT
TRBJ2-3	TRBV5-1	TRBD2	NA	CASSFGLAATDTQYF	TGCGCCAGCAGCTTCGGACTAGCGGCCACAGATACGCAGTATTTT
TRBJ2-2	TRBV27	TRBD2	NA	CASSLELAGVIGELFF	TGTGCCAGCAGTTTAGAACTAGCGGGAGTTATCGGGGAGCTGTTTTTT
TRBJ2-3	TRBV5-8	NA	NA	CASSLVAGVATDTQYF	TGTGCCAGCAGCTTGGTAGCAGGGGTTGCGACAGATACGCAGTATTTT
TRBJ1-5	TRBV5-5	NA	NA	CASSLDSYTNQPQHF	TGTGCCAGCAGCTTAGACAGCTATACAAATCAGCCCCAGCATTTT
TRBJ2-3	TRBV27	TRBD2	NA	CASSFGGGNSQYF	TGTGCCAGCAGTTTCGGCGGGGGAAATTCGCAGTATTTT
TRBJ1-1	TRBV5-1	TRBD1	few	CASSLVVGGWGNTEAFF	TGCGCCAGCAGCTTGGTAGTAGGGGGCTGGGGGAACACTGAAGCTTTCTTT
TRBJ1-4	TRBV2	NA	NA	CASSGGRNEKLFF	TGTGCCAGCAGCGGCGGAAGAAATGAAAAACTGTTTTTT
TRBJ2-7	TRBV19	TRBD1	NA	CASTQPGGSRDEQYF	TGTGCCAGTACCCAGCCAGGGGGTTCCCGGGACGAGCAGTACTTC
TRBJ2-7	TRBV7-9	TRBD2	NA	CASSLTGGRDYEQYF	TGTGCCAGCAGCTTAACGGGCGGGAGGGACTACGAGCAGTACTTC
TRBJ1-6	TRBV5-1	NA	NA	CASSLGGSSYNSPLHF	TGCGCCAGCAGCTTGGGCGGGAGCTCCTATAATTCACCCCTCCACTTT
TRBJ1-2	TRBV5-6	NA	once	CASSSPGSRQANYGYTF	TGTGCCAGCAGCTCCCCGGGAAGCAGGCAAGCTAACTATGGCTACACCTTC
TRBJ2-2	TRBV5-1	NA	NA	CASSVGVGNTGELFF	TGCGCCAGCAGCGTAGGAGTGGGGAACACCGGGGAGCTGTTTTTT
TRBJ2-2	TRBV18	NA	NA	CASSPQSLLNTGELFF	TGTGCCAGCTCACCACAGAGCCTCCTGAACACCGGGGAGCTGTTTTTT
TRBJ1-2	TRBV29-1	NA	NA	CSVAAGAYGYTF	TGCAGCGTTGCGGCAGGGGCCTATGGCTACACCTTC
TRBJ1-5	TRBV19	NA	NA	CASSSPDRGQPQHF	TGTGCCAGTAGTAGCCCCGATCGCGGTCAGCCCCAGCATTTT
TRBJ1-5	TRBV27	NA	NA	CASSLGQTNQPQHF	TGTGCCAGCAGTTTAGGACAGACCAATCAGCCCCAGCATTTT
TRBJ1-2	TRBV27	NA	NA	CASSLFRGAYGYTF	TGTGCCAGCAGTTTATTCAGGGGAGCCTATGGCTACACCTTC
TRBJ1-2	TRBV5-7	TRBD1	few	CASSLPPGQGPTYYGYTF	TGTGCCAGCAGCTTGCCTCCGGGACAGGGACCCACCTACTATGGCTACACCTTC
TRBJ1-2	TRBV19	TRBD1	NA	CASSPGQGWSNYGYTF	TGTGCCAGTAGTCCGGGACAGGGGTGGTCTAACTATGGCTACACCTTC
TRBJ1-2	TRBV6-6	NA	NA	CASTSGTRVNGYTF	TGTGCCAGCACTTCTGGGACACGGGTCAATGGCTACACCTTC
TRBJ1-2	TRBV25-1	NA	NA	CASSGLKEGYTNYGYTF	TGTGCCAGCAGTGGTCTTAAGGAGGGGTACACTAACTATGGCTACACCTTC
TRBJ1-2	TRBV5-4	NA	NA	CASSLQGAGGGYTF	TGTGCCAGCAGCTTGCAGGGCGCCGGGGGTGGCTACACCTTC
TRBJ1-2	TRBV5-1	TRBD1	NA	CASSIDREPSYGYTF	TGCGCCAGCAGCATAGACAGGGAACCTTCCTATGGCTACACCTTC
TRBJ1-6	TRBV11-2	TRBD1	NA	CASSPLQGTLPLHF	TGTGCCAGCAGCCCTTTACAGGGGACATTACCCCTCCACTTT
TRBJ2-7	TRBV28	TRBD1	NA	CASSLLKGTGISEQYF	TGTGCCAGCAGTTTATTGAAGGGGACAGGGATTTCGGAGCAGTACTTC
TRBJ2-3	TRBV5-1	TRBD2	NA	CASSPGLVRDTQYF	TGCGCCAGCAGCCCAGGACTAGTTAGAGATACGCAGTATTTT
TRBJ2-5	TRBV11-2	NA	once	CASRGRGETQYF	TGTGCCAGCAGGGGACGGGGGGAGACCCAGTACTTC
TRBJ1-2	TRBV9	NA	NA	CASSGRRTNRNSNYGYTF	TGTGCCAGCAGCGGAAGACGGACAAACCGGAATTCTAACTATGGCTACACCTTC
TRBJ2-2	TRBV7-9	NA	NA	CASSRQPGTGELFF	TGTGCCAGCAGCAGACAGCCGGGCACCGGGGAGCTGTTTTTT
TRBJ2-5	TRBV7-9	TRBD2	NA	CASSRGLAGETYQETQYF	TGTGCCAGCAGCCGTGGACTAGCGGGGGAGACGTACCAAGAGACCCAGTACTTC
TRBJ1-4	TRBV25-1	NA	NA	CASRTGWAIEKLFF	TGTGCCAGCAGGACAGGCTGGGCCATAGAAAAACTGTTTTTT
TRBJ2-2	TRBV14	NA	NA	CASSQGRTEKHGELFF	TGTGCCAGCAGCCAAGGGCGGACAGAAAAACACGGGGAGCTGTTTTTT
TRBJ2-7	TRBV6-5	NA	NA	CASSSGGVDEQYF	TGTGCCAGCAGTTCCGGCGGGGTGGACGAGCAGTACTTC
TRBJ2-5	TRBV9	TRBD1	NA	CASSVHATGAGETQYF	TGTGCCAGCAGCGTACACGCGACAGGGGCGGGAGAGACCCAGTACTTC
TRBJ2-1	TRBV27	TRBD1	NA	CASSLLRQGLSEQFF	TGTGCCAGCAGTTTACTGAGACAGGGTCTCTCTGAGCAGTTCTTC
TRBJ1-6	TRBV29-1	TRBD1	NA	CSVREGANSPLHF	TGCAGCGTCCGAGAGGGGGCAAATTCACCCCTCCACTTT